The sample holds a few counts of the clone carrying this T cell receptor (beta chain). This sample is part of a study of identical twins. Using its own MiXCR run on the 5' RACE reads, TCRdb lists one record per CDR3 protein. The sample gives roughly 1,500,000 distinct CDR3 sequences, around a third of which show up once; around 0.3% is in the top ten. The TCR sequence derives from a newborn girl in good health. The material sequenced was cord blood.

The CDR3 sequence is CASSLDWVDEQYF. The CDR3 DNA follows: TGTGCCAGCAGTTTGGACTGGGTAGACGAGCAGTACTTC. This sequence joins TRBV7-2 and TRBJ2-4, with D possibly being TRBD2 (5 bases). The J call may not be correct, given that the DNA end is closer to TRBJ2-7. The length of the CDR3 is 13 residues. CDR1 SGHTA and CDR2 FQGNSA come from the germline V gene.